This paragraph covers one TCR beta chain sequence. Its antigen is still unknown. This sample stems from a study of response to subunit inactivated influenza vaccine. Germline CDR1 MNHEY, CDR2 SVGEGT. The CDR3 totals 15 residues. Trimming pared 4 bases from V and 4 bases from J, leaving 11 bases between. One entry per CDR3 protein, called by TCRdb with MiXCR from the RT-PCR reads. The top ten hold around 6.5% of the sample, which has around 710,000 distinct CDR3 sequences, approximately 15% seen once. Study findings and constraints: New T cells are recruited in small numbers by each seasonal influenza vaccination, according to the authors' suggestion.

The specimen was PBMCs from blood, collected 14 to 15 days before vaccination. The sequence was obtained from a middle-aged man who received an inactivated influenza vaccine. The chain joins TRBV6-2 or TRBV6-3 to TRBJ1-6; D not certain. The CDR3 here is CASSSATDYNSPLHF. The CDR3 nucleotides read TGTGCCAGCAGTTCCGCGACCGATTATAATTCACCCCTCCACTTT.